The source of this T cell receptor beta chain is a study of blood T cell repertoires in COVID-19. Looking at the study overall: Symptom resolution, clearance, or two negative PCRs marked donors in Cohort 3 as recovered.

CDR1 is MRHNA, CDR2 SNTAGT, per germline. The CDR3 contains 13 residues. The V gene lost 8 bases and the J gene lost 5 bases, with 12 bases spanning the gap. In the original workflow: From reference gene primer amplification, estimates of nucleated cell counts were derived. Clones were read by immunoSEQ multiplex PCR, and TCRdb kept only the in-frame ones, dropping some. D and trimming come from the DNA, and the V and J calls and clone size come from that table. The table lists around 140,000 clones, over 75% of them singletons. The TCR sequence derives from a middle-aged man in a cohort exposed to, infected with or recovered from COVID-19 (not recorded which). What was sequenced was PBMCs or T cells enriched from blood (not recorded which). This chain uses TRBV6-4 with TRBJ1-4, with TRBD1 as a possible D gene (6 bases). DNA for the CDR3: TGTGCCAGCCCCCGAGGGGGAAATGAAAAACTGTTTTTT. Its translation is CASPRGGNEKLFF.